These T cell receptor beta chains were read from a single sample in a study of early stage breast cancer tumors. Assay used: immunoSEQ multiplex PCR; TCRdb lists only in-frame clones, some missing. Of tens of thousands of clones listed, around three fifths were seen once; the top ten hold 7.5% to 9%. Sequenced: breast tumor tissue. These receptors originate from a person aged 50-59 years with breast cancer. Each CDR3 is given with its conserved first and last residue. D genes are given only for firm matches. Size is stated for part of the rows, as once, few or many counts, or as a class when the clone is expanded.

D: TRBD2; size: .; J: TRBJ2-1; V: TRBV6-4; DNA: TGTGCCAGCAGTGACTGGACTAGCGGGACTTACAATGAGCAGTTCTTC; CDR3: CASSDWTSGTYNEQFF
D: TRBD1; size: once; J: TRBJ2-2; V: TRBV29-1; DNA: TGCAGCGTTGACTCCCGGACAGGGCTTGCCGGGGAGCTGTTTTTT; CDR3: CSVDSRTGLAGELFF
D: .; size: .; J: TRBJ2-2; V: TRBV5-1; DNA: TGCGCCAGCAGCTTGGGCCAGCGAACCGGGGAGCTGTTTTTT; CDR3: CASSLGQRTGELFF
D: TRBD1; size: once; J: TRBJ1-5; V: TRBV4-3; DNA: TGCGCCAGCAGCCAAGCGACAGGGGGCTTCGGCCAGCCCCAGCATTTT; CDR3: CASSQATGGFGQPQHF
D: TRBD2; size: .; J: TRBJ2-5; V: TRBV10-3; DNA: TGTGCCATCAGTGGGCCCGGACTAGGAGAGACCCAGTACTTC; CDR3: CAISGPGLGETQYF
D: .; size: medium-sized; J: TRBJ2-5; V: TRBV6-1; DNA: TGTGCCAGCAGTGAATGGAGAGAGACCCAGTACTTC; CDR3: CASSEWRETQYF
D: .; size: .; J: TRBJ1-2; V: TRBV28; DNA: TGTGCCATCCTAAAAGGGGGGGGCGCGGGTGGCTACACCTTC; CDR3: CAILKGGGAGGYTF
D: .; size: .; J: TRBJ2-3; V: TRBV5-1; DNA: TGCGCCAGCAGCTTGGAACCCCCCAGGGGCCCAGATACGCAGTATTTT; CDR3: CASSLEPPRGPDTQYF
D: TRBD2; size: .; J: TRBJ2-4; V: TRBV9; DNA: TGTGCCAGCAGCGTAGGGGCGGGGGGAGGAAAGGCCAAAAACATTCAGTACTTC; CDR3: CASSVGAGGGKAKNIQYF
D: TRBD1; size: .; J: TRBJ2-5; V: TRBV7-9; DNA: TGTGCCAGCAGTGACTGGGACAGGGGCGAGACCCAGTACTTC; CDR3: CASSDWDRGETQYF
D: .; size: few; J: TRBJ2-5; V: TRBV7-2; DNA: TGTGCCAGCAGCTACAGGGTCCAAGAGACCCAGTACTTC; CDR3: CASSYRVQETQYF
D: .; size: few; J: TRBJ2-2; V: TRBV4-3; DNA: TGCGCCAGCAGCCAAGGTGCCAGACTAACCGGGGAGCTGTTTTTT; CDR3: CASSQGARLTGELFF
D: .; size: .; J: TRBJ1-3; V: TRBV23-1; DNA: TGCGCCAGCAGTCAATACTATGTGGTGTTGAGCTCTGGAAACACCATATATTTT; CDR3: CASSQYYVVLSSGNTIYF
D: .; size: .; J: TRBJ1-1; V: TRBV9; DNA: TGTGCCAGCAGCGTAGTCCCAAACACTGAAGCTTTCTTT; CDR3: CASSVVPNTEAFF
D: TRBD1; size: .; J: TRBJ2-5; V: TRBV30; DNA: TGTGCCTGGACCAAGGACAGGGGTGAGCAAGAGACCCAGTACTTC; CDR3: CAWTKDRGEQETQYF
D: .; size: .; J: TRBJ2-5; V: TRBV30; DNA: TGTGCCTGGAGTGAGGGGAGGGGGCTTGCCCACCAAGAGACCCAGTACTTC; CDR3: CAWSEGRGLAHQETQYF
D: .; size: few; J: TRBJ1-2; V: TRBV10-2; DNA: TGCGCCAGCATCGGAGTCTATGGCTACACCTTC; CDR3: CASIGVYGYTF
D: .; size: .; J: TRBJ1-2; V: TRBV6-4; DNA: TGTGCCAGCAGTTCAGGGAGGCGCTACACCTTC; CDR3: CASSSGRRYTF
D: .; size: .; J: TRBJ2-1; V: TRBV5-6; DNA: TGTGCCAGCAGCTTGCGATCCGGGATTTACCTGAATGAGCAGTTCTTC; CDR3: CASSLRSGIYLNEQFF
D: .; size: .; J: TRBJ1-4; V: TRBV19; DNA: TGTGCCACCCCCGTGCTTAATGAAAAACTGTTTTTT; CDR3: CATPVLNEKLFF
D: TRBD2; size: once; J: TRBJ2-2; V: TRBV7-8; DNA: TGTGCCAGCGGCCCCGGACTAGCGGGAGGGGCGAACACCGGGGAGCTGTTTTTT; CDR3: CASGPGLAGGANTGELFF
D: TRBD1; size: .; J: TRBJ1-1; V: TRBV19; DNA: TGTGCCAGTAGTGCGACAGGGGGCAGAACTGAAGCTTTCTTT; CDR3: CASSATGGRTEAFF
D: TRBD1; size: .; J: TRBJ1-1; V: TRBV7-2; DNA: TGTGCCAGCAGCCTACAGGGGGGGGACACTGAAGCTTTCTTT; CDR3: CASSLQGGDTEAFF
D: .; size: .; J: TRBJ2-1; V: TRBV10-3; DNA: TGTGCCATCGGTCGAGACAACTACAATGAGCAGTTCTTC; CDR3: CAIGRDNYNEQFF
D: TRBD2; size: .; J: TRBJ2-1; V: TRBV15; DNA: TGTGCCACCAGCAGACTAGCGGGAGGGGGCAATGAGCAGTTCTTC; CDR3: CATSRLAGGGNEQFF
D: .; size: few; J: TRBJ2-1; V: TRBV7-2; DNA: TGTGCCAGCAGCTTTATGCATTGGGGTTTTATCGCCTACAATGAGCAGTTCTTC; CDR3: CASSFMHWGFIAYNEQFF
D: .; size: .; J: TRBJ2-7; V: TRBV25-1; DNA: TGTGCCAGCAGTGAATATGGCAGGGTAGTGGAGCAGTACTTC; CDR3: CASSEYGRVVEQYF
D: TRBD2; size: .; J: TRBJ2-2; V: TRBV5-1; DNA: TGCGCCAGCAGCTTGACGACTAGCTTCACCGGGGAGCTGTTTTTT; CDR3: CASSLTTSFTGELFF
D: .; size: .; J: TRBJ1-5; V: TRBV2; DNA: TGTGCCAGCAGTGGGGCAGCTAGCAATCAGCCCCAGCATTTT; CDR3: CASSGAASNQPQHF
D: .; size: .; J: TRBJ2-1; V: TRBV5-4; DNA: TGTGCCAGCAGCTCAAGGAAAACTGGCGGTACCTCCTACAATGAGCAGTTCTTC; CDR3: CASSSRKTGGTSYNEQFF
D: .; size: once; J: TRBJ2-5; V: TRBV7-6; DNA: TGTGCCACGACTGGGGGCCAAGAGACCCAGTACTTC; CDR3: CATTGGQETQYF
D: .; size: once; J: TRBJ1-5; V: TRBV15; DNA: TGTGCCACCAGCAGCGGAAATCAGCCCCAGCATTTT; CDR3: CATSSGNQPQHF
D: TRBD2; size: .; J: TRBJ2-7; V: TRBV14; DNA: TGTGCCAGCAGCCAAAGACTAGCTGTCTTGTACTTC; CDR3: CASSQRLAVLYF
D: TRBD1; size: .; J: TRBJ1-5; V: TRBV6-5; DNA: TGTGCCAGCAGGCCCGGGACAGTCGGCAATCAGCCCCAGCATTTT; CDR3: CASRPGTVGNQPQHF
D: .; size: .; J: TRBJ1-1; V: TRBV5-6; DNA: TGTGCCAGCAGCTCGCCGGGACTGAGGAACACTGAAGCTTTCTTT; CDR3: CASSSPGLRNTEAFF
D: .; size: once; J: TRBJ2-7; V: TRBV11-1; DNA: TGTGCCAGCAGCTTATTAGGCGGGACTTCCTACGAGCAGTACTTC; CDR3: CASSLLGGTSYEQYF
D: .; size: .; J: TRBJ1-1; V: TRBV6-5; DNA: TGTGCCAGCAGCTTTTTAGGGGAGAACACTGAAGCTTTCTTT; CDR3: CASSFLGENTEAFF
D: .; size: .; J: TRBJ1-2; V: TRBV19; DNA: TGTGCCAGTACCCTGGGGCAGGTTGGCTACACCTTC; CDR3: CASTLGQVGYTF
D: .; size: .; J: TRBJ2-2; V: TRBV2; DNA: TGTGCCAGCAGTTCCTTTAGTGGGACCGGGGAGCTGTTTTTT; CDR3: CASSSFSGTGELFF
D: .; size: .; J: TRBJ1-5; V: TRBV19; DNA: TGTGCCAGTAGCCGGACAAGCCCGAGCAATCAGCCCCAGCATTTT; CDR3: CASSRTSPSNQPQHF
D: .; size: .; J: TRBJ2-1; V: TRBV4-1; DNA: TGCGCCAGCAGCGCAACACATAGTATCGGCTCCTACAATGAGCAGTTCTTC; CDR3: CASSATHSIGSYNEQFF
D: .; size: .; J: TRBJ1-1; V: TRBV2; DNA: TGTGCCATTCCGTGTGGGACACTGAACACTGAAGCTTTCTTT; CDR3: CAIPCGTLNTEAFF
D: .; size: few; J: TRBJ1-3; V: TRBV6-5; DNA: TGTGCCAGCACCTACGGACAGGGAAACACCATATATTTT; CDR3: CASTYGQGNTIYF
D: TRBD2; size: .; J: TRBJ2-1; V: TRBV7-2; DNA: TGTGCCAGCAGCTTAGAGCGGGGCCCGTGGAATGAGCAGTTCTTC; CDR3: CASSLERGPWNEQFF
D: TRBD1; size: many; J: TRBJ2-1; V: TRBV14; DNA: TGTGCCAGCAGCCAGGAACCGGGACAGGGGGACAATGAGCAGTTCTTC; CDR3: CASSQEPGQGDNEQFF
D: TRBD2; size: .; J: TRBJ2-7; V: TRBV5-6; DNA: TGTGCCAGCAGCCCAACTAGCGGAGGTTACGAGCAGTACTTC; CDR3: CASSPTSGGYEQYF
D: .; size: .; J: TRBJ1-1; V: TRBV19; DNA: TGTGCCAGTACCCGGGAGGGTGAAGCTTTCTTT; CDR3: CASTREGEAFF